The clone carrying this T cell receptor (beta chain) came up once. This sample is drawn from a study of cytomegalovirus exposure and HLA in healthy donors. The PCR had 60 Vbeta and 13 Jbeta primers. Data came from immunoSEQ multiplex PCR; TCRdb stores just in-frame clones and leaves some out. Among some 150,000 clones listed, less than 85% were seen once. Trimming removed 5 bases from V and 1 base from J, with 11 bases in between. Germline V lookup: CDR1 MDHEN, CDR2 SYDVKM. The CDR3 is made up of 15 amino acids. The V call is TRBV28, the J call TRBJ1-4; weak D call: TRBD1 (5 bases). The TCR originated in a man between 50 and 59 years old in good health and CMV-seropositive. The sequencing input was PBMCs. Here the CDR3 reads CASSPAGGTNEKLFF. The CDR3 region has the DNA TGTGCCAGCAGTCCCGCGGGGGGAACTAATGAAAAACTGTTTTTT.